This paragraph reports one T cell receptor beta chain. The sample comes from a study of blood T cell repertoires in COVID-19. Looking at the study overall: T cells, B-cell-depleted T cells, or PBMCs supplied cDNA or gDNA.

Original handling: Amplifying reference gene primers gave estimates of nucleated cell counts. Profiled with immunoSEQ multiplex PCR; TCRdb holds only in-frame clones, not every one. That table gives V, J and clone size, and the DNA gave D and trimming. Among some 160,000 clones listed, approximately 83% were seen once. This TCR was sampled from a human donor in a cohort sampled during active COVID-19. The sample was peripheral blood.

In DNA, the CDR3 is TGCGCCAGCAGCTTGGGTCAGGGGGTGAGCTACACCTTC. It encodes CASSLGQGVSYTF. V is TRBV5-1 and J is TRBJ1-2; 7 positions agree with TRBD1. V was pared by 0 bases and J by 9 bases, with 5 bases of the junction left unmatched. CDR1 SGHRS and CDR2 YFSETQ come from the germline V gene. This CDR3 is 13 amino acids long.